This passage covers 25 T cell receptor beta chains from one sample sequenced in a study of immune evolution from preneoplasia to lung adenocarcinoma. Sequenced by immunoSEQ multiplex PCR; TCRdb stores in-frame clones only, minus some. The sample yields 11,000 to 15,000 clones, about 80% seen once. The specimen was FFPE minimally invasive lung adenocarcinoma tissue. These receptors came from a person between 65 and 79 years old with lung adenocarcinoma.

This clone has a handful of counts. The chain joins TRBV7-2 to TRBJ2-2; 11 nucleotides align to TRBD2. The CDR3 consists of 13 residues. Germline CDR1 SGHTA, CDR2 FQGNSA. With 5 bases clipped from V and 11 bases from J, the junction kept 4 bases outside the gene matches. CDR3 sequence reads: CASSPTSGGELFF. CDR3 sequence (DNA): TGTGCCAGCAGCCCTACTAGCGGGGGCGAGCTGTTTTTT.

This chain links TRBV5-1 with TRBJ2-7, with D tentatively TRBD1 (6 bases). The CDR3 extends over 15 amino acids. V shed 0 bases and J shed 3 bases, with 13 bases lying between them. Germline V gene sequence: CDR1 SGHRS, CDR2 YFSETQ. The CDR3 DNA is TGCGCCAGCAGCTTGGATTGGGGGCCCTACTACGAGCAGTACTTC. This sequence encodes CASSLDWGPYYEQYF.

This chain connects TRBV30 to TRBJ2-3, with 12 bases aligning to TRBD2. CDR3 size: 15 residues. Germline V gene data show CDR1 as GTSNPN and CDR2 as SVGIG (reference sequence). J lost 3 bases, V lost 2 bases, and 3 bases had no gene match. CDR3 coding DNA: TGTGCCTGGAGTACCACTAGCGGGGGGACAGATACGCAGTATTTT. Protein product: CAWSTTSGGTDTQYF.

This CDR3 is CASSQGLNGELFF. For the CDR3, the DNA is TGTGCCAGCAGCCAGGGGTTGAACGGGGAGCTGTTTTTT. The V gene is TRBV14, the J gene TRBJ2-2; D unresolved. Germline CDR1 and CDR2: SGHDN and FVKESK. The CDR3 runs to 13 residues. V dropped 3 bases and J dropped 7 bases, with 9 bases sitting between them.

This chain links TRBV7-9 with TRBJ1-5; D not resolved. CDR1 SEHNR and CDR2 FQNEAQ come from the germline V gene (reference sequence). Trimming cost V 5 bases and J 3 bases, with 11 bases left between them. CDR3 length equals 14 residues. For the CDR3, the DNA is TGTGCCAGCAGCGTTGACGGATTCAATCAGCCCCAGCATTTT. Translating gives CASSVDGFNQPQHF.

The chain has TRBV20-1 and TRBJ2-7; no reliable D call. The CDR3 consists of 11 residues. The V and J ends lost 2 bases and 5 bases respectively, with 7 bases between them. The germline V gene encodes CDR1 DFQATT and CDR2 SNEGSKA (reference sequence). The CDR3 sequence: CSARRPNEQYF. CDR3 DNA sequence: TGCAGTGCTAGAAGACCCAACGAGCAGTACTTC.

V is TRBV10-3 and J is TRBJ1-1, with D perhaps TRBD1 (6 bases). Germline V gene data show CDR1 as ENHRY and CDR2 as SYGVKD. The V and J ends lost 7 bases and 2 bases respectively, with 11 bases between them. The CDR3 runs 13 residues. DNA of the CDR3: TGTGCCATCACAGGGGACACAAACACTGAAGCTTTCTTT. Protein sequence: CAITGDTNTEAFF.

This clone was detected a few times. The V and J genes are TRBV5-4 and TRBJ2-2, with 11 bases fitting TRBD2. The CDR3 totals 16 residues. Trimming cost V 1 base and J 6 bases; bases outside gene matches: 5. Germline V gives CDR1 SGHNT, CDR2 YYREEE (reference sequence). Here the CDR3 DNA reads TGTGCCAGCAGCTTGAGGGTAGCGGGAGGGCCCGGGGAGCTGTTTTTT. This gives the protein CASSLRVAGGPGELFF.

This clone was detected a few times. The V call is TRBV7-9, the J call TRBJ1-1; 7 bases are a match to TRBD1. The trim removed 5 bases at V and 4 bases at J, leaving 7 bases unmatched. Germline V gives CDR1 SEHNR, CDR2 FQNEAQ (reference sequence). CDR3 size: 14 residues. The CDR3 DNA sequence: TGTGCCAGCAGCCCGCAGGGGGGCCGCACTGAAGCTTTCTTT. This sequence encodes CASSPQGGRTEAFF.

The rearrangement uses TRBV2 and TRBJ1-1; 11 bases match TRBD1. Germline CDR1 SNHLY, CDR2 FYNNEI. CDR3 length: 14 amino acids. V lost 8 bases and J lost 3; bases outside the gene matches: 5. This CDR3 is CASVRTGGDTEAFF. CDR3 DNA sequence: TGTGCCAGCGTAAGGACAGGGGGCGACACTGAAGCTTTCTTT.

This chain connects TRBV5-5 to TRBJ1-5; 7 nucleotides align to TRBD1. The CDR3 totals 15 residues. Germline V gene data show CDR1 as SGHKS and CDR2 as YYEKEE (reference sequence). The V segment lost 0 bases and the J segment 4 bases; nucleotides outside the gene matches: 4. The CDR3 DNA follows: TGTGCCAGCAGCTTGGCTGGGACAGCGAATCAGCCCCAGCATTTT. Translating it yields CASSLAGTANQPQHF. Together with reference TRBV5-5 and TRBJ1-5, the CDR3 gives the full variable domain: DAGVTQSPTHLIKTRGQQVTLRCSPISGHKSVSWYQQVLGQGPQFIFQYYEKEERGRGNFPDRFSARQFPNYSSELNVNALLLGDSALYLCASSLAGTANQPQHFGDGTRLSIL.

This clone was seen a single time. The V and J genes are TRBV5-4 and TRBJ1-1, with TRBD1 as a possible D gene (5 bases). This CDR3 has 13 amino acids. V lost 4 bases and J lost 1, with 8 bases in between. Germline CDR1 reads SGHNT; CDR2 reads YYREEE (reference sequence). The CDR3 sequence: CASSEGQNTEAFF. CDR3 nucleotides: TGTGCCAGCAGCGAAGGACAGAACACTGAAGCTTTCTTT.

This clone was seen just once. The chain has TRBV6-6 and TRBJ2-7, with 10 bases fitting TRBD1. The length of the CDR3 is 14 residues. Germline V gene lookup returns CDR1 MNHNY and CDR2 SVGAGI (reference sequence). After removal of 10 bases from V and 6 bases from J, the junction contained 12 bases not matched to a gene. The chain's CDR3 is CATQDARTGGEQYF. The CDR3 nucleotides are TGTGCCACCCAGGACGCGAGGACAGGGGGCGAGCAGTACTTC.

The gene calls are TRBV6-5 and TRBJ2-5; 7 nucleotides match TRBD2. CDR3 size: 14 residues. Germline V gene sequence: CDR1 MNHEY, CDR2 SVGAGI. J lost 5 bases, V lost 0 bases, and 3 bases had no gene match. The CDR3, as DNA: TGTGCCAGCAGTTACTCATCCGGGGGGGAGACCCAGTACTTC. Its protein product is CASSYSSGGETQYF.

V gene TRBV5-6 combines with J gene TRBJ1-5; no firm D call. The CDR3 loop spans 15 amino acids. Germline-derived CDR1 and CDR2 are SGHDT and YYEEEE. Trimming pared 2 bases from V and 2 bases from J, leaving 11 bases between. CDR3 DNA sequence: TGTGCCAGCAGCTTCACAGCCGGAGGCAATCAGCCCCAGCATTTT. Translated: CASSFTAGGNQPQHF.

The CDR3 DNA reads as TGTGCCAGCAGCTTCGGAGGGGGAAAGACCCAGTACTTC. As protein: CASSFGGGKTQYF. This rearrangement joins TRBV7-6 to TRBJ2-5; D may correspond to TRBD1 or TRBD2 (6 bases each). CDR3 length: 13 residues. V was shortened by 3 bases and J by 6 bases, with 11 bases between the two germline ends. Germline V gene data show CDR1 as SGHVS and CDR2 as FNYEAQ.

V usage is TRBV28 and J usage is TRBJ2-3; 8 bases align to TRBD2. This CDR3 comprises 16 residues. The V segment lost 4 bases and the J segment 4 bases; nucleotides outside the gene matches: 10. Germline CDR1 is MDHEN and CDR2 is SYDVKM. CDR3 region: CASSSLDGRAPDTQYF. The DNA of the CDR3 is TGTGCCAGCAGTTCCCTAGACGGGAGGGCCCCAGATACGCAGTATTTT.

The sample holds a few counts of this clone. The chain uses TRBV10-1 and TRBJ2-7, with no clear D. Trimming left V 9 bases short and J 0 bases short, with 15 bases between. This CDR3 spans 14 amino acids. Germline V gene data show CDR1 as WNHNN and CDR2 as SYGVQD (reference sequence). CDR3 sequence: CARPPEKVSYEQYF. DNA of the CDR3: TGCGCCAGGCCCCCTGAGAAGGTCTCCTACGAGCAGTACTTC.

The rearrangement uses TRBV15 and TRBJ1-6, with a possible D match to TRBD1 (5 bases). This CDR3 is built from 17 residues. Germline V lookup: CDR1 LNHNV, CDR2 YYDKDF (reference sequence). V was pared by 0 bases and J by 0 bases, with 9 bases between. CDR3 bases: TGTGCCACCAGCAGAGATAGCGGGGGCTCCTATAATTCACCCCTCCACTTT. As protein: CATSRDSGGSYNSPLHF.

The chain links TRBV30 to TRBJ1-2; possible D gene TRBD1, 5 bases. CDR3 length: 14 amino acids. V gave up 2 bases and J gave up 8 bases, with 18 bases separating them. Germline V gene sequence: CDR1 GTSNPN, CDR2 SVGIG (reference sequence). The CDR3 loop reads CAWSREGRIGGYTF. CDR3 sequence (DNA): TGTGCCTGGAGTCGGGAGGGGAGGATCGGCGGCTACACCTTC.

This chain links TRBV28 with TRBJ2-5; D not resolved. Looked up from germline, CDR1 is MDHEN and CDR2 is SYDVKM. CDR3 size: 11 residues. Deletions cut 4 bases from V and 5 bases from J, with 5 bases between. The CDR3 coding sequence is TGTGCCAGCAGTTACGGGGAGACCCAGTACTTC. Protein: CASSYGETQYF.

This chain joins TRBV20-1 and TRBJ1-1; possibly TRBD1 for D (5 bases). Germline V gives CDR1 DFQATT, CDR2 SNEGSKA (reference sequence). This CDR3 region has 11 residues. Trimming took 4 bases from V and 8 from J, leaving 11 bases between them. CDR3 protein: CSATQGREAFF. The CDR3 DNA sequence: TGCAGTGCTACTCAGGGAAGGGAAGCTTTCTTT.

This clone was detected a few times. The chain has TRBV7-9 and TRBJ2-1; D is unclear. Trimming took off 5 bases at V and 8 bases at J, with 10 bases between the two ends. The CDR3 sequence is 12 residues long. CDR1 and CDR2 from the germline V gene are SEHNR and FQNEAQ (reference sequence). CDR3 region: CASSPPRYEQFF. The CDR3 DNA follows: TGTGCCAGCAGCCCCCCTAGGTATGAGCAGTTCTTC.

The chain recombines TRBV6-1 with TRBJ1-5; D might be TRBD1 (6 bases). Germline V gene sequence: CDR1 MNHNS, CDR2 SASEGT. V was clipped by 2 bases and J by 5 bases, with 13 bases between them. CDR3 length equals 15 residues. CDR3 amino acids: CASSESQGRYQPQHF. The CDR3 region has the DNA TGTGCCAGCAGTGAAAGCCAGGGGAGATATCAGCCCCAGCATTTT.

The chain joins TRBV18 to TRBJ2-7, with D perhaps TRBD1 (6 bases). The germline V gene has CDR1 KGHSH and CDR2 LQKENI. Trimming removed 8 bases from V and 1 base from J, with 21 bases in between. The CDR3 spans 16 residues. CDR3 in DNA: TGTGCCAGCACAAACCTTCCCCTCGACAGGTCCTACGAGCAGTACTTC. It specifies CASTNLPLDRSYEQYF.